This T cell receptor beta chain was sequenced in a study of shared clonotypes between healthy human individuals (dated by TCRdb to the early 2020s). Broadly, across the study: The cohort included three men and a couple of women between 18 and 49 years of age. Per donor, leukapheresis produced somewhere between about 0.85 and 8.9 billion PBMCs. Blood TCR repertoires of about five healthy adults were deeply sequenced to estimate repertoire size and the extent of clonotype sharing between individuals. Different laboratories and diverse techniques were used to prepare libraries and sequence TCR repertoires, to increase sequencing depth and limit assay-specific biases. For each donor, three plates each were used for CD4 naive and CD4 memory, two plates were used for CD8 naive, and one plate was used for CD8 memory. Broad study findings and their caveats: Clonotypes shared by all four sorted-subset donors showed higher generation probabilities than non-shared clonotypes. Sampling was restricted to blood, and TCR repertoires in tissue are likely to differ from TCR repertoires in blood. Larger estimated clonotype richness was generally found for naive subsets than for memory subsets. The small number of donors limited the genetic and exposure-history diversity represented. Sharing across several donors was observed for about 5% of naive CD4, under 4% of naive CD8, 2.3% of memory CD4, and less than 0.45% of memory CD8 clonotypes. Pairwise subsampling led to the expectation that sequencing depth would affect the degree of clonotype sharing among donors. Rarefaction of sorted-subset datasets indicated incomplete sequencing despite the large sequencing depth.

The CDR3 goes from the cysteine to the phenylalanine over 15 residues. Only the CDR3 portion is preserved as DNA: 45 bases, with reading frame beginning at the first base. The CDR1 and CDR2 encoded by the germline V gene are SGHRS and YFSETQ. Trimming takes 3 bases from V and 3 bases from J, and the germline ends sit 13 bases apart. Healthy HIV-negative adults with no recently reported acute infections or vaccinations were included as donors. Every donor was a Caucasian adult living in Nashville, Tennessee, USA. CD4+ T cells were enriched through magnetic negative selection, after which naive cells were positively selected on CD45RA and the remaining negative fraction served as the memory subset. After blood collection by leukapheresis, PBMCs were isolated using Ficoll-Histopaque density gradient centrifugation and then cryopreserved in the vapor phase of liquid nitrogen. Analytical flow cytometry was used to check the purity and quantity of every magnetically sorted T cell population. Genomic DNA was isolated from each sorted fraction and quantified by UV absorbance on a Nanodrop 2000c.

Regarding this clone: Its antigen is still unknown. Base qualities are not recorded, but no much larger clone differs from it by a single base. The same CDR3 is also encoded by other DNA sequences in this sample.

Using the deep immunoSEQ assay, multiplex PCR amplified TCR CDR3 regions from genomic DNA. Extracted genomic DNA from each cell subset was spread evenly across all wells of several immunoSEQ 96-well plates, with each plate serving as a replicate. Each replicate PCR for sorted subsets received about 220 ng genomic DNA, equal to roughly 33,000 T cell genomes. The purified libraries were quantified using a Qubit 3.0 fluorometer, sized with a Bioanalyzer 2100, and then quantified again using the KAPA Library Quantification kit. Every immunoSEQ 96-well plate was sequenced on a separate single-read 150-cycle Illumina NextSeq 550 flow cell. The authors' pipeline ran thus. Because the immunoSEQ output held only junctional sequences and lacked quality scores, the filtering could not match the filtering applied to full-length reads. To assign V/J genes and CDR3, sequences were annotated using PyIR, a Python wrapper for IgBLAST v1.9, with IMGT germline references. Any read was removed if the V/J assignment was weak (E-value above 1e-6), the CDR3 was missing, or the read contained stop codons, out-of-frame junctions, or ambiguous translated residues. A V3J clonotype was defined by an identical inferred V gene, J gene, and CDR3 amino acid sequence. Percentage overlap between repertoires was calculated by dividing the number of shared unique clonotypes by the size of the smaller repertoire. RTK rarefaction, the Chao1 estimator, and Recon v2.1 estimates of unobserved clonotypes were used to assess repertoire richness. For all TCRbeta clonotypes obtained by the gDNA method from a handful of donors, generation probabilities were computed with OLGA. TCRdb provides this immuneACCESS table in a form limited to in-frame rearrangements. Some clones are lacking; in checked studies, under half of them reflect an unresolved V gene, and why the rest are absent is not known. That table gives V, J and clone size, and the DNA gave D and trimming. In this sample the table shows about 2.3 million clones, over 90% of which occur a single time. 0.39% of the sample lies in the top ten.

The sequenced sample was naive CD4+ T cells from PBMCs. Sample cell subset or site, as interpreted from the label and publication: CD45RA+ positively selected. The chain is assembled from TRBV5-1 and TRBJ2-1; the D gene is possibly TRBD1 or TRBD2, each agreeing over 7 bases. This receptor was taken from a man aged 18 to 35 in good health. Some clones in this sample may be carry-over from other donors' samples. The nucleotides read TGCGCCAGCAGCTCGGGGGGACAGAGCTACAATGAGCAGTTCTTC. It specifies CASSSGGQSYNEQFF.